This entry is about one T cell receptor (beta chain). This record belongs to a study of low-dose radiotherapy and immunotherapy resistance in tumors. Across the study: Every two weeks, the protocol called for intravenous cyclophosphamide at 200 mg/m2. It was given one day before each radiation and immunotherapy administration.

It was nivolumab, ipilimumab, aspirin, low-dose cyclophosphamide and low-dose radiotherapy that donors received. Patients qualified if they had advanced solid tumors that lacked tumor-infiltrating lymphocytes. The CDR3 is 15 residues long. The V gene's germline CDR1 is SGHRS and CDR2 YFSETQ. The V gene lost 0 bases and the J gene lost 2 bases, with 12 bases spanning the gap. Covering alpha and beta chains, TRAV- and TRBV-specific primers were used for the first-strand cDNA. Using a constant-region primer together with a V-primer adapter, TCRs were subjected to around 22 PCR cycles of amplification. TCRdb called the reads again in MiXCR, with one record for every CDR3 protein. The data contain around 9,300 distinct CDR3 sequences, 69% of them singletons.

This chain links TRBV5-1 with TRBJ2-7; perhaps TRBD1 as D (5 bases). This clonotype originated in a human donor with advanced metastatic prostate, ovarian, gallbladder or colorectal cancer (not recorded which). This table probably holds off-target reads from a library built for another chain. The CDR3 region is CASSLEAAGPYEQYF. DNA for the CDR3: TGCGCCAGCAGCTTGGAAGCCGCAGGGCCCTACGAGCAGTACTTC.